One and the same sample provided the 14 T cell receptor beta chains below, sequenced in a study of blood T cell repertoires in COVID-19. TCRdb keeps only in-frame clones here, not all; method: immunoSEQ multiplex PCR. The repertoire includes fewer than 250,000 clones, more than 80% of them detected once, and about 9.4% sits in the top ten. The specimen sequenced was peripheral blood. These TCRs come from a woman aged 80 or over with acute or convalescent COVID-19.

This chain's CDR3 is CASSSQLEETQYF. As DNA, the CDR3 is TGTGCCAGCAGCTCACAGTTAGAAGAGACCCAGTACTTC. The J gene is TRBJ2-5, the V gene TRBV5-4; D not resolved. CDR1 is SGHNT, CDR2 YYREEE, per germline (reference sequence). The length of the CDR3 is 13 residues. V was cut by 3 bases and J by 3 bases, with 9 bases left in between.

J is TRBJ2-5 and V is TRBV5-5; 15 bases align to TRBD2. V lost 2 bases to trimming and J lost 0 bases; unmatched junction nucleotides: 11. The germline CDR1 and CDR2 sequences are SGHKS and YYEKEE (reference sequence). This CDR3 is 20 amino acids long. CDR3 sequence (DNA): TGTGCCAGCAGCTTTTCCGGGACTAGCGGGGGGCCAACGTACCAAGAGACCCAGTACTTC. Translation gives CASSFSGTSGGPTYQETQYF. Full variable domain (rest looked up from reference TRBV5-5 and TRBJ2-5): DAGVTQSPTHLIKTRGQQVTLRCSPISGHKSVSWYQQVLGQGPQFIFQYYEKEERGRGNFPDRFSARQFPNYSSELNVNALLLGDSALYLCASSFSGTSGGPTYQETQYFGPGTRLLVL.

DNA of the CDR3: TGCGCCAGCAGCTTAAATGGACAGGGGGGCACTGAAGCTTTCTTT. Translating it yields CASSLNGQGGTEAFF. This chain links TRBV5-1 with TRBJ1-1; 10 nucleotides align to TRBD1. Unmatched junction bases numbered 5, after V lost 2 bases and J lost 4 bases. The CDR3 runs 15 residues. Per germline, CDR1 SGHRS and CDR2 YFSETQ.

This clone was counted only a few times. The chain employs TRBV10-3 and TRBJ1-1; D is uncertain. This CDR3 contains 14 residues. The V gene's germline CDR1 is ENHRY and CDR2 SYGVKD. Trimming cost V 3 bases and J 1 base, with 9 bases left between them. The CDR3 sequence is CAISDQLRNTEAFF. In nucleotides, the CDR3 is TGTGCCATCAGTGACCAACTACGGAACACTGAAGCTTTCTTT.

This clone appeared once. The chain uses TRBV9 and TRBJ1-4, with TRBD1 matching over 8 bases. The CDR3 has 16 amino acids. The germline V gene encodes CDR1 SGDLS and CDR2 YYNGEE. The V segment lost 4 bases and the J segment 5 bases; nucleotides outside the gene matches: 10. CDR3 protein: CASSLTGQGRNEKLFF. Written as DNA, the CDR3 is TGTGCCAGCAGCTTAACAGGACAGGGACGAAATGAAAAACTGTTTTTT.

This chain joins TRBV4-3 and TRBJ2-5; 7 bases match TRBD1. V was pared by 0 bases and J by 4 bases, with 8 bases of the junction left unmatched. The CDR3 has 16 residues. CDR1 and CDR2 from the germline V gene are LGHNA and YSLEER. As DNA, the CDR3 is TGCGCCAGCAGCCAAGATAACCGACAGGGAAGAGAGACCCAGTACTTC. Its protein is CASSQDNRQGRETQYF.

The chain is built from TRBV20-1 and TRBJ2-7; the match to TRBD1 covers 7 bases. This CDR3 spans 13 amino acids. Germline CDR1 is DFQATT and CDR2 is SNEGSKA (reference sequence). The V gene end was trimmed by 3 bases and the J gene end by 3 bases; junction bases not matched to a gene: 5. As DNA, the CDR3 is TGCAGTGCTAGTCCGGGACAGAGCTACGAGCAGTACTTC. Residues: CSASPGQSYEQYF.

This chain uses TRBV6-2 or TRBV6-3 with TRBJ1-2; D might be TRBD1 (5 bases). The CDR3 has 18 amino acids. Trimming stripped 6 bases from V and 8 bases from J, with 31 bases between. Germline V gene lookup returns CDR1 MNHEY and CDR2 SVGEGT. CDR3 in amino acids: CASSSFPPVFTGDRGYTF. In DNA, the CDR3 is TGTGCCAGCAGCAGCTTTCCACCCGTATTTACAGGAGATAGGGGCTACACCTTC.

The J gene is TRBJ2-7, the V gene TRBV6-5; 8 positions agree with TRBD1. Germline loops: CDR1 MNHEY, CDR2 SVGAGI. V gave up 6 bases and J gave up 7 bases; unmatched junction bases: 8. The CDR3 consists of 13 residues. DNA for the CDR3: TGTGCCAGCAGGGGGACAGGTCGGGGAGAGCAGTACTTC. Residues: CASRGTGRGEQYF.

This chain uses TRBV19 with TRBJ2-5; TRBD1 matches at 7 bases. CDR1 is LNHDA, CDR2 SQIVND, per germline (reference sequence). The V and J ends lost 5 bases and 1 base, in that order; junction bases with no gene match: 4. This CDR3 has 14 residues. The CDR3 sequence: CASSSGQSQETQYF. The CDR3 DNA sequence: TGTGCCAGTAGTTCGGGACAGTCCCAAGAGACCCAGTACTTC.

This clone was detected once. This rearrangement joins TRBV3-1 (or the pseudogene TRBV3-2) to TRBJ1-2, with unresolved D. This CDR3 region has 12 residues. Between the trimmed V and J ends, which lost 3 bases and 3 bases, there was a span of 5 bases. The germline V gene encodes CDR1 LGHDT and CDR2 YNNKEL (reference sequence). CDR3 sequence reads: CASSQSDYGYTF. The CDR3, as DNA: TGTGCCAGCAGCCAGTCGGACTATGGCTACACCTTC.

This clone was recorded a few times. J is TRBJ2-1 and V is TRBV7-9; 14 positions agree with TRBD2. V trimming: 5 bases; J trimming: 2 bases; junction bases outside the gene matches: 8. The CDR3 has 18 amino acids. Germline V gene data show CDR1 as SEHNR and CDR2 as FQNEAQ (reference sequence). CDR3 region: CASSHGLAGGRAYNEQFF. The CDR3 nucleotides are TGTGCCAGCAGCCACGGACTAGCGGGAGGCCGTGCCTACAATGAGCAGTTCTTC.

This chain connects TRBV7-8 to TRBJ1-4; D might be TRBD1 (6 bases). Germline CDR1 SGHVS, CDR2 FQNEAQ. This CDR3 region has 13 residues. V lost 4 bases to trimming and J lost 7 bases, with 10 bases between them. The CDR3, as DNA: TGTGCCAGCAGCTACGGACAGCCTGAAAAACTGTTTTTT. Its protein is CASSYGQPEKLFF.

V usage is TRBV5-1 and J usage is TRBJ2-2; 8 bases are shared with TRBD2. This CDR3 is 14 amino acids long. Unmatched junction bases numbered 4, after V lost 4 bases and J lost 5 bases. The germline gives CDR1 SGHRS, CDR2 YFSETQ. The CDR3 DNA reads TGCGCCAGCAGCCGGGAGGGCCAGACCGGGGAGCTGTTTTTT. Its translation: CASSREGQTGELFF.